Listed below are T cell receptor beta chains from one sample, sequenced in a study of OX40 agonist ivuxolimab in advanced cancers. TCRdb's table, derived via immunoSEQ multiplex PCR, lists solely in-frame clones and lacks some. The profile shows over 30,000 clones, about nine tenths of them singletons. The sample was CD4+ or CD8+ T cells sorted from blood, taken in a trial of the OX40 agonist ivuxolimab. The receptor set was obtained from an adult with an advanced solid tumor such as melanoma, head and neck, liver or kidney cancer. The CDR3 runs from the conserved cysteine through the conserved F or W. The D gene is left open where the match is weak. Some rows have no size entry. The others give once, few or many, or a class for an expanded clone.

cdr3_length: 14
d_call: -
v_call: TRBV4-1
clone_size: -
j_call: TRBJ2-7
cdr3_aa: CASSQNSGSYEQYF
cdr3_nt: TGCGCCAGCAGCCAGAATAGCGGTTCCTACGAGCAGTACTTC

cdr3_length: 13
d_call: -
v_call: TRBV7-2
clone_size: -
j_call: TRBJ2-1
cdr3_aa: CASAVSHTGEQFF
cdr3_nt: TGTGCCAGTGCAGTGTCCCATACTGGTGAGCAGTTCTTC

cdr3_length: 15
d_call: TRBD1
v_call: TRBV19
clone_size: -
j_call: TRBJ1-5
cdr3_aa: CASSIVTRGNQPQHF
cdr3_nt: TGTGCCAGTAGTATAGTGACCAGGGGGAATCAGCCCCAGCATTTT

cdr3_length: 14
d_call: -
v_call: TRBV13
clone_size: -
j_call: TRBJ2-7
cdr3_aa: CASSQDRGTYEQYF
cdr3_nt: TGCGCCAGCAGCCAAGATAGGGGTACCTACGAGCAGTACTTC

cdr3_length: 15
d_call: TRBD1
v_call: TRBV5-1
clone_size: -
j_call: TRBJ1-3
cdr3_aa: CASSWDRGPGNTIYF
cdr3_nt: TGCGCCAGCAGCTGGGACAGGGGGCCTGGAAACACCATATATTTT

cdr3_length: 12
d_call: -
v_call: TRBV15
clone_size: once
j_call: TRBJ2-1
cdr3_aa: CATSYIAHEQFF
cdr3_nt: TGTGCCACCAGCTACATAGCCCATGAGCAGTTCTTC

cdr3_length: 15
d_call: TRBD2
v_call: TRBV19
clone_size: once
j_call: TRBJ2-1
cdr3_aa: CASSIVAGAYNEQFF
cdr3_nt: TGTGCCAGTAGTATAGTGGCGGGGGCCTACAATGAGCAGTTCTTC

cdr3_length: 13
d_call: -
v_call: TRBV5-1
clone_size: -
j_call: TRBJ1-5
cdr3_aa: CASSLDGGQPQHF
cdr3_nt: TGCGCCAGCAGCTTGGATGGGGGGCAGCCCCAGCATTTT

cdr3_length: 15
d_call: TRBD1
v_call: TRBV4-1
clone_size: -
j_call: TRBJ1-5
cdr3_aa: CASSQYSTGLQPQHF
cdr3_nt: TGCGCCAGCAGCCAATACTCGACAGGGTTGCAGCCCCAGCATTTT

cdr3_length: 15
d_call: -
v_call: TRBV4-1
clone_size: -
j_call: TRBJ2-2
cdr3_aa: CASTLGGVDTGELFF
cdr3_nt: TGCGCCAGCACCCTGGGGGGCGTGGACACCGGGGAGCTGTTTTTT

cdr3_length: 17
d_call: -
v_call: TRBV28
clone_size: -
j_call: TRBJ2-1
cdr3_aa: CASSPSDGRKAYNEQFF
cdr3_nt: TGTGCCAGCAGTCCGTCGGACGGACGGAAAGCTTACAATGAGCAGTTCTTC

cdr3_length: 17
d_call: TRBD2
v_call: TRBV11-2
clone_size: -
j_call: TRBJ2-3
cdr3_aa: CASSEVPRGGGTDTQYF
cdr3_nt: TGTGCCAGCAGCGAGGTCCCCCGGGGGGGCGGCACAGATACGCAGTATTTT

cdr3_length: 15
d_call: -
v_call: TRBV6-5
clone_size: -
j_call: TRBJ2-7
cdr3_aa: CASSYSPGTTYEQYF
cdr3_nt: TGTGCCAGCAGTTACAGTCCAGGCACTACCTACGAGCAGTACTTC

cdr3_length: 16
d_call: -
v_call: TRBV7-9
clone_size: -
j_call: TRBJ2-4
cdr3_aa: CASSLAQGFTGDIQYF
cdr3_nt: TGTGCCAGCAGCTTAGCCCAGGGTTTCACCGGTGACATTCAGTACTTC

cdr3_length: 16
d_call: TRBD2
v_call: TRBV19
clone_size: -
j_call: TRBJ2-7
cdr3_aa: CASSMYAGTSTYEQYF
cdr3_nt: TGTGCCAGTAGTATGTATGCGGGGACTAGCACCTACGAGCAGTACTTC

cdr3_length: 16
d_call: TRBD2
v_call: TRBV19
clone_size: -
j_call: TRBJ2-5
cdr3_aa: CASSITSGGTQETQYF
cdr3_nt: TGTGCCAGTAGTATAACTAGCGGGGGGACCCAAGAGACCCAGTACTTC

cdr3_length: 13
d_call: -
v_call: TRBV11-2
clone_size: -
j_call: TRBJ2-7
cdr3_aa: CASSLGSRAEQYF
cdr3_nt: TGTGCCAGCAGCTTAGGTAGTAGGGCGGAGCAGTACTTC

cdr3_length: 18
d_call: TRBD2
v_call: TRBV2
clone_size: -
j_call: TRBJ2-5
cdr3_aa: CASSEESTSGGTSETQYF
cdr3_nt: TGTGCCAGCAGTGAAGAATCGACTAGCGGGGGGACCTCAGAGACCCAGTACTTC

cdr3_length: 15
d_call: -
v_call: TRBV6-1
clone_size: -
j_call: TRBJ2-4
cdr3_aa: CASSEGRGYRNIQYF
cdr3_nt: TGTGCCAGCAGTGAAGGCCGGGGGTACAGAAACATTCAGTACTTC

cdr3_length: 15
d_call: -
v_call: TRBV7-9
clone_size: -
j_call: TRBJ1-4
cdr3_aa: CASSSNTDANEKLFF
cdr3_nt: TGTGCCAGCAGCTCCAACACGGATGCTAATGAAAAACTGTTTTTT

cdr3_length: 13
d_call: -
v_call: TRBV11-2
clone_size: -
j_call: TRBJ2-7
cdr3_aa: CASSLGHAYEQYF
cdr3_nt: TGTGCCAGCAGCTTGGGACACGCCTACGAGCAGTACTTC

cdr3_length: 16
d_call: -
v_call: TRBV6-5
clone_size: once
j_call: TRBJ2-3
cdr3_aa: CASSYSTGFGTDTQYF
cdr3_nt: TGTGCCAGCAGTTACTCGACGGGTTTTGGGACAGATACGCAGTATTTT

cdr3_length: 12
d_call: TRBD1
v_call: TRBV29-1
clone_size: -
j_call: TRBJ1-1
cdr3_aa: CSAWTGQTEAFF
cdr3_nt: TGCAGCGCCTGGACAGGGCAAACTGAAGCTTTCTTT

cdr3_length: 15
d_call: -
v_call: TRBV5-6
clone_size: -
j_call: TRBJ2-7
cdr3_aa: CASSLEGRRYYEQYF
cdr3_nt: TGTGCCAGCAGCTTGGAAGGCAGGAGGTACTACGAGCAGTACTTC

cdr3_length: 11
d_call: TRBD1
v_call: TRBV6-6
clone_size: few
j_call: TRBJ1-2
cdr3_aa: CASSDREGYTF
cdr3_nt: TGTGCCAGCAGTGACAGGGAGGGCTACACCTTC

cdr3_length: 14
d_call: TRBD2
v_call: TRBV7-6
clone_size: -
j_call: TRBJ2-3
cdr3_aa: CASSRSGSADTQYF
cdr3_nt: TGTGCCAGCAGCCGTAGCGGGAGCGCAGATACGCAGTATTTT

cdr3_length: 15
d_call: TRBD1
v_call: TRBV9
clone_size: -
j_call: TRBJ1-2
cdr3_aa: CASSAYRQGAGGYTF
cdr3_nt: TGTGCCAGCAGCGCCTATCGACAGGGGGCCGGGGGCTACACCTTC

cdr3_length: 16
d_call: -
v_call: TRBV11-2
clone_size: few
j_call: TRBJ1-3
cdr3_aa: CASSVGLLGVGNTIYF
cdr3_nt: TGTGCCAGCAGCGTCGGCCTCTTAGGGGTCGGAAACACCATATATTTT

cdr3_length: 15
d_call: TRBD2
v_call: TRBV6-5
clone_size: once
j_call: TRBJ2-3
cdr3_aa: CASSYLLAGGDTQYF
cdr3_nt: TGTGCCAGCAGTTACCTCCTAGCGGGAGGGGATACGCAGTATTTT

cdr3_length: 15
d_call: -
v_call: TRBV7-8
clone_size: -
j_call: TRBJ2-2
cdr3_aa: CASSLGGRETGELFF
cdr3_nt: TGTGCCAGCAGCTTAGGTGGCAGGGAGACCGGGGAGCTGTTTTTT

cdr3_length: 16
d_call: TRBD2
v_call: TRBV2
clone_size: once
j_call: TRBJ2-3
cdr3_aa: CATGWDIAGGADTQYF
cdr3_nt: TGTGCCACGGGGTGGGACATAGCGGGAGGGGCAGATACGCAGTATTTT

cdr3_length: 15
d_call: TRBD2
v_call: TRBV19
clone_size: -
j_call: TRBJ2-3
cdr3_aa: CASREEGRGTDTQYF
cdr3_nt: TGTGCCAGTAGAGAGGAGGGGAGGGGCACAGATACGCAGTATTTT

cdr3_length: 15
d_call: -
v_call: TRBV5-5
clone_size: -
j_call: TRBJ2-5
cdr3_aa: CASSNYRASQETQYF
cdr3_nt: TGTGCCAGCAGCAACTACAGGGCATCGCAAGAGACCCAGTACTTC

cdr3_length: 13
d_call: -
v_call: TRBV7-9
clone_size: -
j_call: TRBJ2-5
cdr3_aa: CASTDGGPYPQYF
cdr3_nt: TGTGCCAGCACCGACGGGGGGCCTTACCCCCAGTACTTC

cdr3_length: 15
d_call: -
v_call: TRBV6-5
clone_size: -
j_call: TRBJ2-6
cdr3_aa: CASSYSGAGANVLTF
cdr3_nt: TGTGCCAGCAGTTACTCGGGCGCTGGGGCCAACGTCCTGACTTTC

cdr3_length: 12
d_call: -
v_call: TRBV7-9
clone_size: -
j_call: TRBJ1-1
cdr3_aa: CASSLSVTEAFF
cdr3_nt: TGTGCCAGCAGCTTGTCCGTCACTGAAGCTTTCTTT

cdr3_length: 18
d_call: TRBD1
v_call: TRBV11-3
clone_size: once
j_call: TRBJ1-1
cdr3_aa: CASSLPRGDRGGDTEAFF
cdr3_nt: TGTGCCAGCAGCCTACCACGGGGGGACAGGGGAGGTGACACTGAAGCTTTCTTT

cdr3_length: 15
d_call: -
v_call: TRBV4-2
clone_size: -
j_call: TRBJ1-1
cdr3_aa: CASSQGTAENTEAFF
cdr3_nt: TGTGCCAGCAGCCAAGGGACAGCAGAAAACACTGAAGCTTTCTTT

cdr3_length: 13
d_call: -
v_call: TRBV27
clone_size: -
j_call: TRBJ1-1
cdr3_aa: CASSLTVNTEAFF
cdr3_nt: TGTGCCAGCAGTTTAACAGTGAACACTGAAGCTTTCTTT

cdr3_length: 14
d_call: -
v_call: TRBV9
clone_size: few
j_call: TRBJ1-6
cdr3_aa: CASVREFNNSPLHF
cdr3_nt: TGTGCCAGCGTCAGGGAGTTTAATAATTCACCCCTCCACTTT

cdr3_length: 14
d_call: TRBD2
v_call: TRBV15
clone_size: -
j_call: TRBJ2-2
cdr3_aa: CATRLAGGTGELFF
cdr3_nt: TGTGCCACCAGACTAGCGGGAGGCACCGGGGAGCTGTTTTTT

cdr3_length: 14
d_call: -
v_call: TRBV6-1
clone_size: -
j_call: TRBJ1-3
cdr3_aa: CASSDSTSGNTIYF
cdr3_nt: TGTGCCAGCAGTGACAGCACCTCTGGAAACACCATATATTTT

cdr3_length: 15
d_call: TRBD2
v_call: TRBV19
clone_size: -
j_call: TRBJ2-1
cdr3_aa: CASSIWTSSYNEQFF
cdr3_nt: TGTGCCAGTAGTATTTGGACTAGCTCCTACAATGAGCAGTTCTTC

cdr3_length: 13
d_call: -
v_call: TRBV9
clone_size: -
j_call: TRBJ2-5
cdr3_aa: CASSPPYQETQYF
cdr3_nt: TGTGCCAGCAGCCCACCCTACCAAGAGACCCAGTACTTC

cdr3_length: 12
d_call: -
v_call: TRBV9
clone_size: -
j_call: TRBJ1-2
cdr3_aa: CASTLRGDGYTF
cdr3_nt: TGTGCCAGCACCTTAAGGGGGGATGGCTACACCTTC

cdr3_length: 15
d_call: TRBD2
v_call: TRBV7-9
clone_size: -
j_call: TRBJ2-3
cdr3_aa: CASSFRTSGRDTQYF
cdr3_nt: TGTGCCAGCAGCTTTCGGACTAGCGGGAGGGATACGCAGTATTTT

cdr3_length: 17
d_call: TRBD2
v_call: TRBV7-8
clone_size: -
j_call: TRBJ2-5
cdr3_aa: CASSSRGVGRYQETQYF
cdr3_nt: TGTGCCAGCAGCTCCCGGGGGGTGGGGAGGTACCAAGAGACCCAGTACTTC

cdr3_length: 15
d_call: -
v_call: TRBV5-4
clone_size: once
j_call: TRBJ2-7
cdr3_aa: CASSSVQGGSYEQYF
cdr3_nt: TGTGCCAGCAGCTCTGTGCAGGGGGGTTCCTACGAGCAGTACTTC

cdr3_length: 15
d_call: -
v_call: TRBV9
clone_size: -
j_call: TRBJ1-2
cdr3_aa: CASSVAAGVNDGYTF
cdr3_nt: TGTGCCAGCAGCGTAGCGGCAGGGGTTAACGATGGCTACACCTTC

cdr3_length: 15
d_call: -
v_call: TRBV6-5
clone_size: -
j_call: TRBJ2-7
cdr3_aa: CASSYSVGSAYEQYF
cdr3_nt: TGTGCCAGCAGTTACTCAGTCGGGAGCGCCTACGAGCAGTACTTC

cdr3_length: 16
d_call: -
v_call: TRBV14
clone_size: -
j_call: TRBJ2-7
cdr3_aa: CASSQGSSGGNHEQYF
cdr3_nt: TGTGCCAGCAGCCAAGGTTCCAGCGGAGGGAACCACGAGCAGTACTTC

cdr3_length: 13
d_call: TRBD2
v_call: TRBV27
clone_size: -
j_call: TRBJ2-1
cdr3_aa: CASSFGLGNEQFF
cdr3_nt: TGTGCCAGCAGTTTCGGACTAGGGAATGAGCAGTTCTTC

cdr3_length: 13
d_call: -
v_call: TRBV27
clone_size: -
j_call: TRBJ1-5
cdr3_aa: CASSFGGHQPQHF
cdr3_nt: TGTGCCAGCAGTTTTGGGGGGCATCAGCCCCAGCATTTT

cdr3_length: 16
d_call: TRBD1
v_call: TRBV11-2
clone_size: -
j_call: TRBJ2-7
cdr3_aa: CASSGGTGRLTYEQYF
cdr3_nt: TGTGCCAGCAGCGGGGGGACAGGGAGGTTGACCTACGAGCAGTACTTC